This section outlines one T cell receptor (beta chain) sequence together with its context. Assay used: immunoSEQ multiplex PCR; TCRdb lists only in-frame clones, some missing. Of about 73,000 clones listed, 90% to 95% are singletons. The sample belongs to a study of technical replicates of blood from a few donors. Trimming cost V 0 bases and J 2 bases, with 12 bases left between them. CDR1 is SGHTS and CDR2 is YDEGEE in the germline V gene. The CDR3 spans 15 residues. What was sequenced was PBMCs. V and J are TRBV5-8 and TRBJ2-7; unclear D gene. This sequence originates from a human donor in good health. Some clones in this sample may be carry-over from other donors' samples. CDR3 in DNA: TGTGCCAGCAGCTTGGGATGGTCCGGTACCTACGAGCAGTACTTC. Protein product: CASSLGWSGTYEQYF.